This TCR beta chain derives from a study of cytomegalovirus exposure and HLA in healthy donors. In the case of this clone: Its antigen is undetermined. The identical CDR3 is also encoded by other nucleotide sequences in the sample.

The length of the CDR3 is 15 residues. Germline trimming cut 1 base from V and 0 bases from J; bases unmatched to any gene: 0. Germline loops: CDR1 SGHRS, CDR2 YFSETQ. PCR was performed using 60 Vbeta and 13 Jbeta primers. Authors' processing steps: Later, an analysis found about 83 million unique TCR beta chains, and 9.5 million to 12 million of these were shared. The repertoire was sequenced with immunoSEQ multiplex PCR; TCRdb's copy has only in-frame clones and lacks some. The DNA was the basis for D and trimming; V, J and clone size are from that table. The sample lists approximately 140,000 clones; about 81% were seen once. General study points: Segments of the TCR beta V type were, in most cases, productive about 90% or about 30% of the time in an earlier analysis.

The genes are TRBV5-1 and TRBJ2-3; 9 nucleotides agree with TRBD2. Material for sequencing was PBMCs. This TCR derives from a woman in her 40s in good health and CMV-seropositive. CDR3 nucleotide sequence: TGCGCCAGCAGCTTGACTAGCGGGAGCACAGATACGCAGTATTTT. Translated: CASSLTSGSTDTQYF.